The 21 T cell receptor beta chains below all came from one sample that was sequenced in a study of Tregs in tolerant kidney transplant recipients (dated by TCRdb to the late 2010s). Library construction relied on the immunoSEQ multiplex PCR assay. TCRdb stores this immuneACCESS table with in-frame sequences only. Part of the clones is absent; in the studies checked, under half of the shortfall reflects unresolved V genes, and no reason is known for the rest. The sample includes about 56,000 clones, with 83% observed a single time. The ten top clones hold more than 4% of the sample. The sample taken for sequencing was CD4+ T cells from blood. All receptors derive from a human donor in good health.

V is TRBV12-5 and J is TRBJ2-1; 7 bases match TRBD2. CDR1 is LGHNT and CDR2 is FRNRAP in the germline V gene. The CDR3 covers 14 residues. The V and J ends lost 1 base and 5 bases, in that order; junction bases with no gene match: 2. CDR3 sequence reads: CASGLGSGNNEQFF. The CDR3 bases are TGTGCTAGTGGTTTGGGGAGCGGGAACAATGAGCAGTTCTTC. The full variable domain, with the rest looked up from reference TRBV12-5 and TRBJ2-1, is DARVTQTPRHKVTEMGQEVTMRCQPILGHNTVFWYRQTMMQGLELLAYFRNRAPLDDSGMPKDRFSAEMPDATLATLKIQPSEPRDSAVYFCASGLGSGNNEQFFGPGTRLTVL.

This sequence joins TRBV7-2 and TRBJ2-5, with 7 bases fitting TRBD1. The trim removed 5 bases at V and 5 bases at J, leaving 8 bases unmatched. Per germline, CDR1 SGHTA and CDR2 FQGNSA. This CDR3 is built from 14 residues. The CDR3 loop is CASSTRQGGETQYF. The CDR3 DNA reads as TGTGCCAGCAGCACCCGACAGGGTGGCGAGACCCAGTACTTC.

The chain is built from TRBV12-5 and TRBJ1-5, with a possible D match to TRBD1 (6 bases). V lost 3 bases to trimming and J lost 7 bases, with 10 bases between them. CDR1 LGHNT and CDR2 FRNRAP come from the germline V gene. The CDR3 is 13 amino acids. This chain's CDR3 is CASGFGGGQPQHF. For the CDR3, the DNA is TGTGCTAGTGGTTTTGGGGGGGGCCAGCCCCAGCATTTT.

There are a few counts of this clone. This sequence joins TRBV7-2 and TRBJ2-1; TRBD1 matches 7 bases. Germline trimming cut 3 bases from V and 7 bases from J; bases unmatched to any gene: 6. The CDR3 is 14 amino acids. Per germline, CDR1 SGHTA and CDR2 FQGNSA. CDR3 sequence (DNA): TGTGCCAGCAGCTTGGGGGACAGACCAAATGAGCAGTTCTTC. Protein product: CASSLGDRPNEQFF.

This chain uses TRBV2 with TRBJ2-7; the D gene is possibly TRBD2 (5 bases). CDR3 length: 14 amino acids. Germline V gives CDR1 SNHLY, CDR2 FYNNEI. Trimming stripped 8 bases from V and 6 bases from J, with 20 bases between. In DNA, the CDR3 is TGTGCCAGCGTGCGAAGGACTCGGAACTCCGAGCAGTACTTC. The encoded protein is CASVRRTRNSEQYF.

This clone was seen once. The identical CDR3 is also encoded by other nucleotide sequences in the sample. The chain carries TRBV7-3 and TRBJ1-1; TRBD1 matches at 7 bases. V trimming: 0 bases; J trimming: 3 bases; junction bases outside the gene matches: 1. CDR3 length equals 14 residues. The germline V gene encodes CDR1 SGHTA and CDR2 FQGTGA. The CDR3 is CASSLTGGDTEAFF. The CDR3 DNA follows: TGTGCCAGCAGCTTAACAGGGGGCGACACTGAAGCTTTCTTT.

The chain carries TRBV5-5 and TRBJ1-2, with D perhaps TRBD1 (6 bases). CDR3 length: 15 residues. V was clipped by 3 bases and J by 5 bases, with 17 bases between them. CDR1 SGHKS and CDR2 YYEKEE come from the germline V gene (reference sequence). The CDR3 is CASSSEGGVGYGYTF. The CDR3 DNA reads TGTGCCAGCAGCTCAGAGGGGGGAGTCGGGTATGGCTACACCTTC.

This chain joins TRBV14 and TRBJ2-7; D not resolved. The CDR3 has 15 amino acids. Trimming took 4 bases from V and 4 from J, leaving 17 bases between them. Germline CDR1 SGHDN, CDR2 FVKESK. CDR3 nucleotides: TGTGCCAGCAGCCCGAGGCCCGGAACACTTTACGAGCAGTACTTC. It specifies CASSPRPGTLYEQYF.

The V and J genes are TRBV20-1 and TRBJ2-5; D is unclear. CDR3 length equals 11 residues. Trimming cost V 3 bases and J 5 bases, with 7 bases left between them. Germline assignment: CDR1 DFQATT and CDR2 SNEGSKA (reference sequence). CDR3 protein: CSASFGETQYF. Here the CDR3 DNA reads TGCAGTGCTAGTTTTGGGGAGACCCAGTACTTC.

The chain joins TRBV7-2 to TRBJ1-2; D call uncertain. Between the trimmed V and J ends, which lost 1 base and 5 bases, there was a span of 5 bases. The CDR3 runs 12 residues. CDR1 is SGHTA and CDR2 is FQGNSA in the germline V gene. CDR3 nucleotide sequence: TGTGCCAGCAGCTTAGTGGAGTATGGCTACACCTTC. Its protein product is CASSLVEYGYTF.

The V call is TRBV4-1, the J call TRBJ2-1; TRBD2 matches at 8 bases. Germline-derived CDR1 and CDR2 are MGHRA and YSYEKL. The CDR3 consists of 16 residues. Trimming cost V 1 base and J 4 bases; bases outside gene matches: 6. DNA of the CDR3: TGCGCCAGCAGCCAAGTAGTCGGGGGGGGATACAATGAGCAGTTCTTC. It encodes CASSQVVGGGYNEQFF.

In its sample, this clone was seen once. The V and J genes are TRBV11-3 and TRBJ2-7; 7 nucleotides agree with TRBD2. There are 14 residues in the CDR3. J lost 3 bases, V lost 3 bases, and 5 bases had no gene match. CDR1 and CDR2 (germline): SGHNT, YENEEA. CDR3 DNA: TGTGCCAGCAGCTTGCGGGGGACCGACTACGAGCAGTACTTC. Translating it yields CASSLRGTDYEQYF.

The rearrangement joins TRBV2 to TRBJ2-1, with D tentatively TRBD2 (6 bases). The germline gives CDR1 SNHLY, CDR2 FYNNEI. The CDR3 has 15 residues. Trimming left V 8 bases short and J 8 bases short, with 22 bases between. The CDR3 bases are TGTGCCAGCGGATGGGGGGACTCGTCCTCATATGAGCAGTTCTTC. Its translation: CASGWGDSSSYEQFF.

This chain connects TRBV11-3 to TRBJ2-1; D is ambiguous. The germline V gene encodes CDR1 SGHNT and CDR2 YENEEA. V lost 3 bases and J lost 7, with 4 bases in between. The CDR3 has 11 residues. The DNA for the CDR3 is TGTGCCAGCAGCTTGCTGAATGAGCAGTTCTTC. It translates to CASSLLNEQFF.

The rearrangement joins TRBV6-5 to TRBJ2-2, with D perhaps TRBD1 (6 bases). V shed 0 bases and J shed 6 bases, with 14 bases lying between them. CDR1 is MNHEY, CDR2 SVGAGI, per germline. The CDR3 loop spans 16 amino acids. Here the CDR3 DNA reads TGTGCCAGCAGTTACTCGGCAGGGGTGGTCGCCGGGGAGCTGTTTTTT. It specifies CASSYSAGVVAGELFF.

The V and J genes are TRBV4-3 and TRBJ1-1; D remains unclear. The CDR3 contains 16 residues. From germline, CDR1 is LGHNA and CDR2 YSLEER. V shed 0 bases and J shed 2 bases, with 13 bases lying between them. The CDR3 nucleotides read TGCGCCAGCAGCCAAGAAGCCCATATAGGAAACACTGAAGCTTTCTTT. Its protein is CASSQEAHIGNTEAFF.

Here the CDR3 reads CASSPHGVGDSPLHF. In DNA form, the CDR3 reads TGTGCCAGCAGCCCCCATGGGGTCGGGGATTCACCCCTCCACTTT. The chain links TRBV7-2 to TRBJ1-6; D is unclear. Deletions cut 5 bases from V and 8 bases from J, with 16 bases between. CDR1 SGHTA and CDR2 FQGNSA come from the germline V gene. This CDR3 comprises 15 residues.

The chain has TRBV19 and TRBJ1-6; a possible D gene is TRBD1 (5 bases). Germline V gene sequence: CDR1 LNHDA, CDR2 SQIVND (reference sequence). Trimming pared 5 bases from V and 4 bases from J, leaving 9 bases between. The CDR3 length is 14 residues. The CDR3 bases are TGTGCCAGTAGTTACGGGGGGTATAATTCACCCCTCCACTTT. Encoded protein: CASSYGGYNSPLHF.

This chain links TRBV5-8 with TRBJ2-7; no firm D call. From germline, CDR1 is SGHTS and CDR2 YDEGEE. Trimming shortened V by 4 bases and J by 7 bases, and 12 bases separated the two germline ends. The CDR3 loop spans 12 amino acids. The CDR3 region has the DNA TGTGCCAGCAGCCGCATGGTGGAAGAGCAGTACTTC. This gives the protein CASSRMVEEQYF.

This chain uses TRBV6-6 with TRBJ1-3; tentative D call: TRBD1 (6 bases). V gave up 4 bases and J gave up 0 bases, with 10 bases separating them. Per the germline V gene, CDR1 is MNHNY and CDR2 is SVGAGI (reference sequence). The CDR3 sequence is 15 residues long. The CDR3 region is CASSSTGSSGNTIYF. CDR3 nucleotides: TGTGCCAGCAGTTCAACAGGGAGCTCTGGAAACACCATATATTTT.

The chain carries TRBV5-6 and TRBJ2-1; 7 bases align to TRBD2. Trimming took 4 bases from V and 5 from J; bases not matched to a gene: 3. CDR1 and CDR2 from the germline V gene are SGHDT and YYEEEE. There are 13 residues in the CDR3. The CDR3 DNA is TGTGCCAGCAGCAGGGCGGGAGACAATGAGCAGTTCTTC. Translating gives CASSRAGDNEQFF.